The rows below give T cell receptor beta chains drawn from one sample of a study of lymphopenia after photon versus proton radiotherapy. Using immunoSEQ multiplex PCR, the repertoire was profiled, and TCRdb retains in-frame clones only, with some absent. The sample contains around 59,000 clones, roughly 80% of which appear only once. The specimen comprised peripheral blood, sampled from a patient treated with proton-based radiotherapy. The source of these receptors is a man in his sixties with pancreatic cancer. Each CDR3 is given with its conserved first and last residue. Each record gives: D gene, clone size, J gene, V gene, CDR3 DNA, CDR3 protein. The D gene is left open where the match is weak. A clone size is listed for some rows: how often the clone was seen (once, few, many), or a class if it is expanded.

>TRBD2|-|TRBJ2-4|TRBV7-8
TGTGCCAGCAGCTTTTTGAGCGGGGGTGGGTACGGGGGAGCCAAAAACATTCAGTACTTC
CASSFLSGGGYGGAKNIQYF
>TRBD1|-|TRBJ2-3|TRBV7-6
TGTGCCAGCAGCCACAGGAACACTGGGACAGGGGGAGATACGCAGTATTTT
CASSHRNTGTGGDTQYF
>-|few|TRBJ2-3|TRBV5-1
TGCGCCAGCAGCTTGGCAGCCAAAGATACGCAGTATTTT
CASSLAAKDTQYF
>TRBD1|-|TRBJ1-1|TRBV5-1
TGCGCCAGCAGCTTTACAACAGGGGACACTGAAGCTTTCTTT
CASSFTTGDTEAFF
>-|once|TRBJ1-1|TRBV9
TGTGCCAGCAGCCCCCCGCTGGGGGCGTATGGCACTGAAGCTTTCTTT
CASSPPLGAYGTEAFF
>-|-|TRBJ1-5|TRBV28
TGTGCCAGCAGCCTCCGCAGGGGATCGGGTCAGCCCCAGCATTTT
CASSLRRGSGQPQHF
>TRBD1|-|TRBJ1-1|TRBV19
TGTGCCAGTAGTATATTTACAGGGGGGTCCCCCGGAGGAACTGAAGCTTTCTTT
CASSIFTGGSPGGTEAFF
>-|-|TRBJ2-3|TRBV28
TGTGCCAGCGGCTACTTAGATACGCAGTATTTT
CASGYLDTQYF
>-|-|TRBJ2-7|TRBV15
TGTGCCACCAGCAGACCAAATGGGCCCGGCGGGTCCTACGAGCAGTACTTC
CATSRPNGPGGSYEQYF
>-|-|TRBJ2-2|TRBV28
TGTGCCAGCAGTCTCCCCCTGCCGACAGGGGGAGTTGCGGGAGGGCTCCGGGAGCTGTTTTTT
CASSLPLPTGGVAGGLRELFF
>-|-|TRBJ2-2|TRBV28
TGTGCCAGCAGTTTATCGGTGGGGCTTGTCACCGGGGAGCTGTTTTTT
CASSLSVGLVTGELFF
>TRBD1|-|TRBJ2-2|TRBV5-1
TGCGCCAGCAGCTCACGGACAGGGGAAACCGGGGAGCTGTTTTTT
CASSSRTGETGELFF
>-|once|TRBJ1-5|TRBV18
TGTGCCAGCTCACCTAGGCCAGGGGATAGCAATCAGCCCCAGCATTTT
CASSPRPGDSNQPQHF
>TRBD2|-|TRBJ2-1|TRBV19
TGTGCCAGTAGCCAATGGGCTAGCGGGAGTACAGCCAATGAGCAGTTCTTC
CASSQWASGSTANEQFF
>-|medium-sized|TRBJ2-7|TRBV6-1
TGTGCCAGCAGTGAATTTATAGGCACCTACGAGCAGTACTTC
CASSEFIGTYEQYF
>TRBD2|-|TRBJ2-3|TRBV28
TGTGCCAGCAAGGGGCTAGCGGGAGTAACAGATACGCAGTATTTT
CASKGLAGVTDTQYF
>-|-|TRBJ1-4|TRBV5-5
TGTGCCAGCAGCTGGGGACGACCTAATGAAAAACTGTTTTTT
CASSWGRPNEKLFF
>-|-|TRBJ1-5|TRBV6-4
TGTGCCAGCAGTGAAACAGGGATGCCGGGACAGCCCCAGCATTTT
CASSETGMPGQPQHF
>-|-|TRBJ2-2|TRBV5-1
TGCGCCAGCAGCTTGGCCGGTGGAGATGTGAACGGGGAGCTGTTTTTT
CASSLAGGDVNGELFF
>-|-|TRBJ2-7|TRBV28
TGTGCCAGCGGCCAATACGAGCAGTACTTC
CASGQYEQYF
>-|-|TRBJ2-7|TRBV6-5
TGTGCCAGCAGTTACTTTAGCAAGGGCTCCTACGAGCAGTACTTC
CASSYFSKGSYEQYF
>-|few|TRBJ1-5|TRBV29-1
TGCAGCGTTGCCGAGGGAGGGAGTCAGCCCCAGCATTTT
CSVAEGGSQPQHF
>TRBD1|once|TRBJ2-3|TRBV9
TGTGCCAGCAGCCTCCGGGGGACAGGGTCCTCAGATACGCAGTATTTT
CASSLRGTGSSDTQYF
>TRBD2|-|TRBJ2-2|TRBV9
TGTGCCAGCAGCGTAGATGGGACTATAGGGACCGGGGAGCTGTTTTTT
CASSVDGTIGTGELFF
>-|-|TRBJ1-1|TRBV6-5
TGTGCCAGCAGTTACTCCGGCGGGGGCGGGACTGAAGCTTTCTTT
CASSYSGGGGTEAFF
>-|-|TRBJ2-1|TRBV29-1
TGCAGCGTTGATATGCGGGATGGCTATGAGCAGTTCTTC
CSVDMRDGYEQFF
>TRBD2|-|TRBJ2-3|TRBV7-8
TGTGCCAGCAGCTTGGGACTAGCGGGAGTGGATACGCAGTATTTT
CASSLGLAGVDTQYF
>TRBD1|-|TRBJ2-7|TRBV7-9
TGTGCCAGCAGCTTAGCGGACAGGGTCCACGAGCAGTACTTC
CASSLADRVHEQYF
>TRBD2|-|TRBJ2-5|TRBV29-1
TGCAGCGTTGCTACTAGCGGGAGACAAGAGACCCAGTACTTC
CSVATSGRQETQYF
>-|-|TRBJ2-7|TRBV5-1
TGCGCCAGCAGCCTTTCACGGAGCTCCTACGAGCAGTACTTC
CASSLSRSSYEQYF
>TRBD1|-|TRBJ1-3|TRBV6-5
TGTGCCAGCATGCCAGGGGGCTTCTCTGGAAACACCATATATTTT
CASMPGGFSGNTIYF